This T cell receptor beta chain is drawn from a study of blood T cell repertoires in COVID-19. Overall study context: Some COVID-19 samples were acute and others convalescent; all came from the United States, Italy and Spain. Sources were T cells, B-cell-depleted T cells, or PBMCs; the material itself was cDNA or gDNA.

This CDR3 is built from 16 residues. V dropped 4 bases and J dropped 0 bases, with 14 bases sitting between them. How the authors handled the data: Counts of nucleated cells, estimated from reference gene primer amplification, were obtained. Sequenced by immunoSEQ multiplex PCR; TCRdb stores in-frame clones only, minus some. That table supplies the V and J calls and clone size; D and trimming were determined from the DNA. The data show tens of thousands of clones, about 82% seen once. The sample was peripheral blood. The clonotype originates from a man aged 45-60 years with active COVID-19. The J gene is TRBJ1-5, the V gene TRBV5-3, with D possibly matching TRBD1 (5 bases). TRBV5-3 is sorted into the ORF group, with uncertain function. DNA of the CDR3: TGTGCCAGAAGCACTGTCCGGGGGTATAGCAATCAGCCCCAGCATTTT. Its translation: CARSTVRGYSNQPQHF.